A single sample gave rise to the 6 T cell receptor beta chains below, sequenced in a study of cytomegalovirus exposure and HLA in healthy donors. PCR used 60 Vbeta primers and 13 Jbeta primers. Produced via immunoSEQ multiplex PCR; TCRdb's table is partial and in-frame only. Among some 150,000 clones listed, approximately 79% were seen once. Source material: PBMCs. Source of these receptors: a man aged 35 to 55 in good health and CMV-seronegative.

J is TRBJ2-7 and V is TRBV28; TRBD1 matches at 12 bases. Germline loops: CDR1 MDHEN, CDR2 SYDVKM. Losses at the gene ends were 5 bases for V and 6 bases for J; bases not matched to a gene: 8. The length of the CDR3 is 15 residues. The DNA of the CDR3 is TGTGCCAGCAGTCGGGGGACAGGGGGCTACTCCGAGCAGTACTTC. This translates into CASSRGTGGYSEQYF.

The genes are TRBV5-1 and TRBJ1-6; D is unclear. V was clipped by 4 bases and J by 7 bases, with 12 bases between them. The CDR3 length is 14 residues. CDR1 is SGHRS, CDR2 YFSETQ, per germline. In nucleotides, the CDR3 is TGCGCCAGCAGCCTGGGAGAACTAAATTCACCCCTCCACTTT. The encoded protein is CASSLGELNSPLHF. Based on the CDR3 plus reference TRBV5-1 and TRBJ1-6, the full variable domain is KAGVTQTPRYLIKTRGQQVTLSCSPISGHRSVSWYQQTPGQGLQFLFEYFSETQRNKGNFPGRFSGRQFSNSRSEMNVSTLELGDSALYLCASSLGELNSPLHFGNGTRLTVT.

J is TRBJ2-3 and V is TRBV28, with 8 bases that match TRBD1. Germline V gene sequence: CDR1 MDHEN, CDR2 SYDVKM. Trimming at V came to 6 bases and at J to 5 bases, leaving 7 bases not matched to a gene. CDR3 length equals 14 residues. CDR3 coding DNA: TGTGCCAGCAGAGGACAGGGCTGGAAAGATACGCAGTATTTT. Amino acid sequence: CASRGQGWKDTQYF. Full variable domain (remainder filled in from reference TRBV28 and TRBJ2-3): DVKVTQSSRYLVKRTGEKVFLECVQDMDHENMFWYRQDPGLGLRLIYFSYDVKMKEKGDIPEGYSVSREKKERFSLILESASTNQTSMYLCASRGQGWKDTQYFGPGTRLTVL.

This clone was observed once. The chain recombines TRBV2 with TRBJ1-5, with D unresolved. V was cut by 7 bases and J by 0 bases, with 10 bases left in between. Germline assignment: CDR1 SNHLY and CDR2 FYNNEI. The CDR3 spans 14 residues. DNA for the CDR3: TGTGCCAGCACCTCGGGGTTTAGCAATCAGCCCCAGCATTTT. Translated, it gives CASTSGFSNQPQHF. Full variable domain (remainder filled in from reference TRBV2 and TRBJ1-5): EPEVTQTPSHQVTQMGQEVILRCVPISNHLYFYWYRQILGQKVEFLVSFYNNEISEKSEIFDDQFSVERPDGSNFTLKIRSTKLEDSAMYFCASTSGFSNQPQHFGDGTRLSIL.

The CDR3 DNA reads TGTGCCAACCCCGGGACAGGGGATTTCTATGGCTACACCTTC. Translated, it gives CANPGTGDFYGYTF. This chain links TRBV2 with TRBJ1-2; 10 bases align to TRBD1. Germline-derived CDR1 and CDR2 are SNHLY and FYNNEI. V lost 10 bases, J lost 4 bases, and 9 bases stayed unmatched. CDR3 length: 14 residues.

In DNA form, the CDR3 reads TGTGCCAGCAGCTACGCACAGGGCATCCGGGACCTTGAAAAACTGTTTTTT. Translated: CASSYAQGIRDLEKLFF. The V gene is TRBV4-2, the J gene TRBJ1-4; tentative D call: TRBD1 (6 bases). The V gene lost 5 bases and the J gene lost 7 bases, with 23 bases spanning the gap. The CDR3 is 17 amino acids. Per the germline V gene, CDR1 is LGHNA and CDR2 is YNFKEQ.